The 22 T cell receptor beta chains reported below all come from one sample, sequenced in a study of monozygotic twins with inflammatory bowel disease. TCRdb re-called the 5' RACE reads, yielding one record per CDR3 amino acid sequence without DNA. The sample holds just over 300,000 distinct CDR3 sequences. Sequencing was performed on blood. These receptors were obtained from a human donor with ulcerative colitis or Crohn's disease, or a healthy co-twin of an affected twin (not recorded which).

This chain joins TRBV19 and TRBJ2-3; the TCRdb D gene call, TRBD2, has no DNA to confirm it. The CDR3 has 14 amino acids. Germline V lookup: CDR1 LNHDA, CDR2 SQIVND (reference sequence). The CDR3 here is CASRRGGFGDTQYF.

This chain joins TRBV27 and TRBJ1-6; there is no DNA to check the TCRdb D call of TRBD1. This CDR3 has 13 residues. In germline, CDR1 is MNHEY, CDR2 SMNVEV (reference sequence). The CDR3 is CASRLQGSAPLHF.

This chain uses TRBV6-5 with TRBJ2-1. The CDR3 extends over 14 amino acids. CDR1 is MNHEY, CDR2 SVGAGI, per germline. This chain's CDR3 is CASSYSELENEQFF.

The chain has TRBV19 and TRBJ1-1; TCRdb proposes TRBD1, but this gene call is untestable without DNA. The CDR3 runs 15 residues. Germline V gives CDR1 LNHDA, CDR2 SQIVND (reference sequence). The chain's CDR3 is CASSQPQTGKTEAFF.

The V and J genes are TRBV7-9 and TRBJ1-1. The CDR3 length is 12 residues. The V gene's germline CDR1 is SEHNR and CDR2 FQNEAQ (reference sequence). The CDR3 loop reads CASSPRTAEAFF.

The CDR3 protein is CASSVGSNEQFF. The rearrangement joins TRBV9 to TRBJ2-1. The CDR3 runs 12 residues. CDR1 and CDR2 from the germline V gene are SGDLS and YYNGEE.

CDR3 region: CSARDSPVGREQYF. V gene TRBV20-1 combines with J gene TRBJ2-7; TCRdb's assignment of TRBD2 cannot be checked, as there is no DNA. Looked up from germline, CDR1 is DFQATT and CDR2 is SNEGSKA (reference sequence). There are 14 residues in the CDR3.

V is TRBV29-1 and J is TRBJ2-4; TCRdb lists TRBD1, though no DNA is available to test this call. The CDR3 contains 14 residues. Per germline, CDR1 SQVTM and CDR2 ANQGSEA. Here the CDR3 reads CSVLTGLAKNIQYF.

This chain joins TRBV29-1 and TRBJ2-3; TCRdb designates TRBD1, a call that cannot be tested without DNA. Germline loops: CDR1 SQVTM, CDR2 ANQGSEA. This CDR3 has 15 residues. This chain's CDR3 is CSVSAGPPPIDTQYF.

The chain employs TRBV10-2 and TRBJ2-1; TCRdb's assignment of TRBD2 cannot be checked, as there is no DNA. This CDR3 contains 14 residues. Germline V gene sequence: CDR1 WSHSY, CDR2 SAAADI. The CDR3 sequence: CASRLAGNYNEQFF.

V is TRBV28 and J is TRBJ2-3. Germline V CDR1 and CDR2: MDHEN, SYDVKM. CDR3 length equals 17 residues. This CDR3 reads CASSTAAAGSSTDTQYF.

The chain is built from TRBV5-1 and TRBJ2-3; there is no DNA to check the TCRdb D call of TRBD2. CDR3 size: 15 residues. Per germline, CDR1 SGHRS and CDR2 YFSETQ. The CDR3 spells CASSLGRLSTDTQYF. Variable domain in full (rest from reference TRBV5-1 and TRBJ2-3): KAGVTQTPRYLIKTRGQQVTLSCSPISGHRSVSWYQQTPGQGLQFLFEYFSETQRNKGNFPGRFSGRQFSNSRSEMNVSTLELGDSALYLCASSLGRLSTDTQYFGPGTRLTVL.

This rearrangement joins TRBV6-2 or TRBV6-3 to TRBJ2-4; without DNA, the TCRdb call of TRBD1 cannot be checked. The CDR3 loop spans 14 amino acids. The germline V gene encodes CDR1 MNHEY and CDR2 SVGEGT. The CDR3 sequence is CASSLDRVKNIQYF.

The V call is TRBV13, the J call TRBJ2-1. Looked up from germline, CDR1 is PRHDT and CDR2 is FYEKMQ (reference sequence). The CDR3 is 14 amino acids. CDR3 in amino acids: CASSLAESLNEQFF.

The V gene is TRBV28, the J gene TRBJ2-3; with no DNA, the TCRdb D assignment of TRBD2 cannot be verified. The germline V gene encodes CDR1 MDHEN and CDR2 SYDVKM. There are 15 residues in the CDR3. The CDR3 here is CASSFLRASAWTQYF.

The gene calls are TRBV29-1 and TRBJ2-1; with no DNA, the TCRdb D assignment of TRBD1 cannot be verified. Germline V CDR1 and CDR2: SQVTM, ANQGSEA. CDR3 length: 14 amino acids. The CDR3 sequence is CSVEVHDRNNEQFF.

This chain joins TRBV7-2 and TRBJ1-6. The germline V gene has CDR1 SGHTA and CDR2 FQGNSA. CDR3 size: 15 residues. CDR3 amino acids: CASSPRLPGNSPLHF.

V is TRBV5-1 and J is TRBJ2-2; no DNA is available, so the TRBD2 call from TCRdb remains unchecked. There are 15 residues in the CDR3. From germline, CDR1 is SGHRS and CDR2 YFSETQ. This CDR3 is CASRSPGTSIGELFF. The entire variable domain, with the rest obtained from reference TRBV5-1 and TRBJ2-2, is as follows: KAGVTQTPRYLIKTRGQQVTLSCSPISGHRSVSWYQQTPGQGLQFLFEYFSETQRNKGNFPGRFSGRQFSNSRSEMNVSTLELGDSALYLCASRSPGTSIGELFFGEGSRLTVL.

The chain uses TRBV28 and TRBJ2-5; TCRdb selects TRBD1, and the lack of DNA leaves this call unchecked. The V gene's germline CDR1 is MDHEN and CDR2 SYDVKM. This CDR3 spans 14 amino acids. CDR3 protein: CASSTRTGGETQYF. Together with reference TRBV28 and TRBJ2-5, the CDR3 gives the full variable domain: DVKVTQSSRYLVKRTGEKVFLECVQDMDHENMFWYRQDPGLGLRLIYFSYDVKMKEKGDIPEGYSVSREKKERFSLILESASTNQTSMYLCASSTRTGGETQYFGPGTRLLVL.

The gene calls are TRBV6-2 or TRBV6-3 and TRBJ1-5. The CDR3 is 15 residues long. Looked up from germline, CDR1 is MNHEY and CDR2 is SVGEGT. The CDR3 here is CASSSHSSSNQPQHF.

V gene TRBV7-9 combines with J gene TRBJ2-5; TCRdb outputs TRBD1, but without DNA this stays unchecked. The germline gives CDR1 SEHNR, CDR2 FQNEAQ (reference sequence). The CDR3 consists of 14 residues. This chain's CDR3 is CASSLLTVQETQYF.

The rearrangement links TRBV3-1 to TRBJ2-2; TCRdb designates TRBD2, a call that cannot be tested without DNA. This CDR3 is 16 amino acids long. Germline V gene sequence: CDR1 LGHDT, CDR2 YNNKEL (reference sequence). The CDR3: CASSQRPLVNTGELFF.